This T cell receptor beta chain was sequenced during a study of vaccination effects on CD4 cells after COVID-19. Study-wide background: Sampling of a couple of convalescent patients took place 16 days and one week prior to vaccination.

The repertoire was sequenced with immunoSEQ multiplex PCR; TCRdb's copy has only in-frame clones and lacks some. The sample has under 55,000 clones; approximately 70% are singletons. Before sequencing took place, the ViraFEST assay used viral peptide pools to expand antigen-specific CD4+ T cells. Culture proceeded for nine to eleven days, and CD4+ T cells were then isolated. SARS-CoV-2 infection was confirmed by PCR in the person between March and December 2020. Some 2 million PBMC per well were cultured with around 9.6 IU/ml IL-2 and roughly 10 ug/ml peptides. In regard to this clone: Its antigen is not identified.

Trimming cost V 0 bases and J 0 bases, with 6 bases left between them. The germline gives CDR1 SGHAT, CDR2 FQNNGV. The length of the CDR3 is 16 residues. Findings of the study overall: Early timepoints after infection were absent, and convalescent patients were few in the study. There was marked clonal contraction among infection- and vaccine-induced clones late after vaccination.

This TCR was recovered from a human donor who had a prior SARS-CoV-2 infection. The V and J genes are TRBV11-2 and TRBJ2-6, with D perhaps matching TRBD1 (5 bases). The sequences come from CD4+ T cells from PBMCs cultured with a peptide pool, collected before COVID-19 vaccination. The CDR3 sequence is CASSLDRGSGANVLTF. The CDR3 bases are TGTGCCAGCAGCTTAGATAGGGGCTCTGGGGCCAACGTCCTGACTTTC.